A single sample gave rise to the 9 T cell receptor beta chains below, sequenced in a study of PD-L1 blockade in urothelial cancer. The time point was: pretreatment peripheral blood. Some clones are missing from TCRdb's copy, which holds only in-frame ones; the method was immunoSEQ multiplex PCR. The sample includes over 15,000 clones, about 88% of them seen just once. Sequencing was performed on PBMCs, taken around atezolizumab (anti-PD-L1) treatment. The source of these receptors is a man in his 70s with urothelial cancer.

This clone occurred once. This chain joins TRBV15 and TRBJ2-5; TRBD2 aligns across 8 bases. The germline gives CDR1 LNHNV, CDR2 YYDKDF (reference sequence). The V segment lost 1 base and the J segment 2 bases; nucleotides outside the gene matches: 3. This CDR3 is 15 amino acids long. The CDR3, as DNA: TGTGCCACCAGCAGAGTGGCGGGGGGACAAGAGACCCAGTACTTC. Its translation is CATSRVAGGQETQYF.

The V call is TRBV5-1, the J call TRBJ2-2; 14 bases align to TRBD2. The CDR3 runs 16 residues. V was clipped by 0 bases and J by 5 bases; unmatched bases: 0. CDR1 is SGHRS, CDR2 YFSETQ, per germline. The CDR3 is CASSLGTSGGTGELFF. CDR3 nucleotide sequence: TGCGCCAGCAGCTTGGGGACTAGCGGGGGGACCGGGGAGCTGTTTTTT.

CDR3 region: CASSLPRLVGEQYF. The CDR3 region has the DNA TGTGCCAGCAGTCTCCCCCGACTAGTCGGCGAGCAGTACTTC. V gene TRBV28 combines with J gene TRBJ2-7, with D possibly being TRBD2 (6 bases). Germline CDR1 reads MDHEN; CDR2 reads SYDVKM. V dropped 5 bases and J dropped 6 bases, with 17 bases sitting between them. CDR3 length equals 14 residues.

The sample holds one count of this clone. The chain uses TRBV11-3 and TRBJ2-4; D is perhaps TRBD2 (7 bases). The CDR3 length is 13 residues. Germline values: CDR1 SGHNT, CDR2 YENEEA. The V end was cut by 6 bases, the J end by 5 bases, with 11 bases between. The CDR3 DNA is TGTGCCAGCAGTAAGGGGGGGGAAAACATTCAGTACTTC. Encoded protein: CASSKGGENIQYF.

The J gene is TRBJ1-6, the V gene TRBV7-9; no reliable D call. The CDR3 has 11 residues. Germline V gives CDR1 SEHNR, CDR2 FQNEAQ (reference sequence). Trimming took off 1 base at V and 13 bases at J, with 5 bases between the two ends. The CDR3 reads CASSLVRPLHF. DNA of the CDR3: TGTGCCAGCAGCTTAGTCAGGCCCCTCCACTTT.

This chain joins TRBV5-1 and TRBJ2-5, with no clear D. The CDR3 sequence is 16 residues long. V was shortened by 4 bases and J by 2 bases, with 18 bases between the two germline ends. Germline loops: CDR1 SGHRS, CDR2 YFSETQ. The CDR3 loop reads CASSLQPAQTQETQYF. CDR3 coding DNA: TGCGCCAGCAGCCTACAGCCTGCTCAGACGCAAGAGACCCAGTACTTC. The whole variable domain, filled in from reference TRBV5-1 and TRBJ2-5, reads KAGVTQTPRYLIKTRGQQVTLSCSPISGHRSVSWYQQTPGQGLQFLFEYFSETQRNKGNFPGRFSGRQFSNSRSEMNVSTLELGDSALYLCASSLQPAQTQETQYFGPGTRLLVL.

CDR3 region: CASSAGLGGFTEAFF. CDR3 sequence (DNA): TGTGCCAGCAGTGCGGGACTCGGGGGGTTCACTGAAGCTTTCTTT. This rearrangement joins TRBV27 to TRBJ1-1; TRBD1 might be the D (5 bases). Looked up from germline, CDR1 is MNHEY and CDR2 is SMNVEV (reference sequence). The CDR3 extends over 15 amino acids. Trimming cost V 5 bases and J 4 bases, with 17 bases left between them.

DNA of the CDR3: TGTGCCATCAGCGATCCTTTGGCCCCATCACGTGGCTACACCTTC. It encodes CAISDPLAPSRGYTF. The V gene is TRBV10-3, the J gene TRBJ1-2; D is unresolved. CDR1 and CDR2 (germline): ENHRY, SYGVKD. The V and J ends lost 6 bases and 7 bases respectively, with 21 bases between them. The CDR3 runs to 15 residues.

V usage is TRBV5-6 and J usage is TRBJ1-2; D gene ambiguous. V shed 4 bases and J shed 2 bases, with 9 bases lying between them. Looked up from germline, CDR1 is SGHDT and CDR2 is YYEEEE. CDR3 length: 13 residues. The CDR3 nucleotides read TGTGCCAGCAGCACTGACACGAACTATGGCTACACCTTC. As protein: CASSTDTNYGYTF.